The 5 T cell receptor beta chains in this list originate from one sample, sequenced in a study of OX40 agonist ivuxolimab in advanced cancers. Data came from immunoSEQ multiplex PCR; TCRdb stores just in-frame clones and leaves some out. The sample lists more than 55,000 clones; approximately 81% were seen once. Sample: CD4+ or CD8+ T cells sorted from blood, taken in a trial of the OX40 agonist ivuxolimab. The receptors derive from an adult with an advanced solid tumor such as melanoma, head and neck, liver or kidney cancer.

V and J are TRBV4-2 and TRBJ2-7, with 7 bases matching TRBD1. The germline CDR1 and CDR2 sequences are LGHNA and YNFKEQ. V was clipped by 6 bases and J by 1 base; unmatched bases: 15. The CDR3 has 17 residues. The CDR3 protein is CASSQNPGQPLSYEQYF. The CDR3 nucleotides are TGTGCCAGCAGTCAAAACCCGGGACAGCCCCTTTCCTACGAGCAGTACTTC.

This chain connects TRBV7-6 to TRBJ2-1, with 9 bases aligning to TRBD2. The CDR3 consists of 15 residues. J gave up 4 bases and V 1 base, and 2 bases lay outside the gene matches. CDR1 SGHVS and CDR2 FNYEAQ come from the germline V gene. The CDR3 coding sequence is TGTGCCAGCAGCTTAGAAGCGGGAGGTTACAATGAGCAGTTCTTC. This translates into CASSLEAGGYNEQFF.

The rearrangement joins TRBV5-1 to TRBJ2-1, with 14 bases matching TRBD2. The CDR3 is 17 amino acids. Germline lookup yields CDR1 SGHRS and CDR2 YFSETQ. V lost 3 bases to trimming and J lost 4 bases; unmatched junction nucleotides: 6. CDR3 DNA: TGCGCCAGCAGCTCCGGAAGGACTAGCGGGGGGTACAATGAGCAGTTCTTC. It yields the protein CASSSGRTSGGYNEQFF.

In its sample, this clone ranks as large. This specimen includes other DNA sequences encoding the same CDR3. V is TRBV7-7 and J is TRBJ2-1; D might be TRBD1 (5 bases). The V gene's germline CDR1 is SSHAT and CDR2 FNYEAQ (reference sequence). The V gene lost 1 base and the J gene lost 4 bases, with 11 bases spanning the gap. This CDR3 has 15 amino acids. CDR3 in DNA: TGTGCCAGCAGCTTAGGGGGCGGTGGGTACAATGAGCAGTTCTTC. The encoded protein is CASSLGGGGYNEQFF.

The table lists this clone with a count of one. The chain carries TRBV9 and TRBJ2-3; TRBD1 matches at 10 bases. J lost 4 bases, V lost 4 bases, and 3 bases had no gene match. There are 14 residues in the CDR3. From germline, CDR1 is SGDLS and CDR2 YYNGEE. In nucleotides, the CDR3 is TGTGCCAGCAGCTCGGGACAGGGGCCAGATACGCAGTATTTT. Translated: CASSSGQGPDTQYF.